The 4 T cell receptor beta chains listed next were all sequenced from one sample in a study of T cell responses to AZD1222 COVID-19 vaccine. The protocol was immunoSEQ multiplex PCR, while the TCRdb copy is restricted to in-frame clones and leaves out a portion. Among some 150,000 clones listed, approximately 85% were seen once. The sample here was peripheral blood, taken 28 days after the second dose of the MenACWY control vaccine. These receptors came from an adult who received the MenACWY meningococcal vaccine as a control.

This clone appeared a single time. The chain links TRBV27 to TRBJ2-6; D unresolved. The CDR3 is made up of 16 amino acids. Germline V gene lookup returns CDR1 MNHEY and CDR2 SMNVEV (reference sequence). Trimming took 5 bases from V and 1 from J, leaving 12 bases between them. As DNA, the CDR3 is TGTGCCAGCAGTGCCATTTTCAAATCTGGGGCCAACGTCCTGACTTTC. The encoded protein is CASSAIFKSGANVLTF. The full variable domain, completed using reference TRBV27 and TRBJ2-6, is EAQVTQNPRYLITVTGKKLTVTCSQNMNHEYMSWYRQDPGLGLRQIYYSMNVEVTDKGDVPEGYKVSRKEKRNFPLILESPSPNQTSLYFCASSAIFKSGANVLTFGAGSRLTVL.

This clone appeared a few times. V gene TRBV19 combines with J gene TRBJ1-6; 7 bases agree with TRBD1. The CDR3 has 16 amino acids. V dropped 6 bases and J dropped 0; count of bases not matched to a gene: 5. CDR1 is LNHDA and CDR2 is SQIVND in the germline V gene (reference sequence). The CDR3 nucleotides read TGTGCCAGTAGGAGACAGGGCAGCTCCTATAATTCACCCCTCCACTTT. Translating gives CASRRQGSSYNSPLHF.

J is TRBJ1-5 and V is TRBV13; D is perhaps TRBD1 (5 bases). V was trimmed by 2 bases and J by 0 bases, leaving 8 bases between them. The CDR3 is 15 amino acids. Germline V lookup: CDR1 PRHDT, CDR2 FYEKMQ (reference sequence). The CDR3 spells CASSLRRGSNQPQHF. The CDR3 nucleotides read TGTGCCAGCAGCTTAAGAAGGGGTAGCAATCAGCCCCAGCATTTT.

This clone was seen once. This CDR3 reads CASSVRDFSGNTIYF. The CDR3 nucleotides are TGTGCCAGCAGTGTCCGGGATTTCTCTGGAAACACCATATATTTT. This sequence joins TRBV6-2 or TRBV6-3 and TRBJ1-3, with unresolved D. CDR3 size: 15 residues. CDR1 and CDR2 from the germline V gene are MNHEY and SVGEGT. V gave up 5 bases and J gave up 0 bases, with 11 bases separating them.